This TCR beta chain was observed in a study of tumor and adjacent non-tumor tissue in lung cancer. In germline, CDR1 is DFQATT, CDR2 SNEGSKA (reference sequence). This CDR3 contains 12 residues. Trimming removed 6 bases from V and 1 base from J, with 8 bases in between. The template was RNA from unsorted bulk tissue. Donors were chemotherapy-naive, newly diagnosed lung cancer surgical patients in China, August–late 2014. Study-level findings and limits: Normal lung showed higher cumulative top 100 clone frequency than tumor. Tumor tissue had significantly higher TCR diversity than normal lung. Higher tumor TCR diversity was associated with shorter survival.

This clonotype was counted many times. The antigen remains unidentified. Three rounds of nested PCR, following a modified ARM-PCR protocol, produced the TCRbeta library. TCRdb passed the multiplex PCR reads through MiXCR, listing each CDR3 protein once. The sample shows around 79,000 distinct CDR3 sequences, roughly 72% of them seen only once. Sequencing was done on a sample of lung tumor tissue. The V and J genes are TRBV20-1 and TRBJ2-3; D gene unclear. The receptor was derived from a middle-aged woman with non-small cell lung cancer. This chain's CDR3 is CSASEGTDTQYF. CDR3 DNA: TGCAGTGCCTCAGAGGGCACAGATACGCAGTATTTT.